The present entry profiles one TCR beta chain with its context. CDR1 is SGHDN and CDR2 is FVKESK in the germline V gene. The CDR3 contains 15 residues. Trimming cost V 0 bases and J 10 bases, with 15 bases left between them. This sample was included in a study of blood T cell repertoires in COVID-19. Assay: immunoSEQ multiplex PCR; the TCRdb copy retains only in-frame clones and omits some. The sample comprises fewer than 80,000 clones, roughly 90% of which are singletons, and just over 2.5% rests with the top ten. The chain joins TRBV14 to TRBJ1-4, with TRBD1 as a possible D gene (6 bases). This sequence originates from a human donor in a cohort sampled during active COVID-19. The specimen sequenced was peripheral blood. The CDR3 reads CASSQDAGALGKLFF. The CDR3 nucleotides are TGTGCCAGCAGCCAAGATGCAGGGGCCCTGGGAAAACTGTTTTTT. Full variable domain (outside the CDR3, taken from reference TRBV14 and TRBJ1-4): EAGVTQFPSHSVIEKGQTVTLRCDPISGHDNLYWYRRVMGKEIKFLLHFVKESKQDESGMPNNRFLAERTGGTYSTLKVQPAELEDSGVYFCASSQDAGALGKLFFGSGTQLSVL.